This is a list of T cell receptor beta chains from one sample in a study of T-cell reconstitution after alpha-beta-depleted transplantation in children. TCRdb independently ran MiXCR on the PCR reads; one entry per CDR3 protein. The data hold some 200,000 distinct CDR3 sequences, with around 8.4% observed a single time. The material sequenced was PBMCs, mostly from graft donor cells, taken 360 days after TCRalphabeta/CD19-depleted stem cell transplant. All receptors come from a male patient under 10 years old who had a stem cell transplant for acute myeloid leukemia, so the T cells may come from the graft donor. Each CDR3 is given with its conserved first and last residue. A D gene is named only where the DNA matches it firmly. Expanded clones get a size class; other rows say once, few or many, or leave the size out.

v_gene	d_gene	j_gene	abundance	CDR3nt	CDR3aa
TRBV12-3/TRBV12-4	NA	TRBJ2-5	many	TGTGCCAGCAGGTTGACCGGGACCACAGGGGAGACCCAGTACTTC	CASRLTGTTGETQYF
TRBV12-3/TRBV12-4	TRBD2	TRBJ2-1	many	TGTGCCAGCCTAACTAGCGGGCTGGAAGATGAGCAGTTCTTC	CASLTSGLEDEQFF
TRBV20-1	TRBD1	TRBJ2-3	few	TGCAGTGCTCTGACAGGGGTTAGCACAGATACGCAGTATTTT	CSALTGVSTDTQYF
TRBV19	NA	TRBJ2-1	NA	TGTGCCAGTAGTATAGATAGCGTAAGCTCCTACAATGAGCAGTTCTTC	CASSIDSVSSYNEQFF
TRBV10-3	TRBD2	TRBJ2-7	many	TGTGCCATCAGTGACGGTCGCCTAGCGGGAGCCTACGAGCAGTACTTC	CAISDGRLAGAYEQYF
TRBV28	TRBD2	TRBJ2-7	many	TGTGCCAGCAGTATATGGACTAGCGGCACCTACGAGCAGTACTTC	CASSIWTSGTYEQYF
TRBV10-3	TRBD2	TRBJ2-1	few	TGTGCCATCAGTGAGACCCCCGGACTAGCGGGAGCACACAATGAGCAGTTCTTC	CAISETPGLAGAHNEQFF
TRBV5-1	NA	TRBJ1-5	many	TGCGCCAGCAGCTTATACCTCGATCAGCCCCAGCATTTT	CASSLYLDQPQHF
TRBV7-2	NA	TRBJ2-2	NA	TGTGCCAGCAGTCCTCCGGGACTGGCGAACACCGGGGAGCTGTTTTTT	CASSPPGLANTGELFF
TRBV4-2	NA	TRBJ2-7	NA	TGTGCCAGCAGCCAAGAGGGACCGGCTGGAACGTACGAGCAGTACTTC	CASSQEGPAGTYEQYF
TRBV5-1	NA	TRBJ2-5	NA	TGCGCCAGCAGCTTGCCGGAAAAGACAGTCCAAGAGACCCAGTACTTC	CASSLPEKTVQETQYF
TRBV20-1	NA	TRBJ2-1	many	TGCAGTGCTCTTAAGGGGAGCCCCCCCAATGAGCAGTTCTTC	CSALKGSPPNEQFF
TRBV1	NA	TRBJ2-7	few	TGCACCAGCAGCCAAGATATCCGGCGGGAGGATACCTACGAGCAGTACTTC	CTSSQDIRREDTYEQYF
TRBV6-4	TRBD2	TRBJ2-2	many	TGTGCCAGCAGTCCGGAATTTGTATCGGGTCTCGTAGCGGGAGGCAACACCGGGGAGCTGTTTTTT	CASSPEFVSGLVAGGNTGELFF
TRBV7-2	NA	TRBJ1-2	many	TGTGCCAGCAGCTTAGAGGGGGGCCGGTATGGCTACACCTTC	CASSLEGGRYGYTF
TRBV5-1	NA	TRBJ2-4	many	TGCGCCAGCAGCGGAACAGGGGTGCGCGGGAGGTACGCCAAAAACATTCAGTACTTC	CASSGTGVRGRYAKNIQYF
TRBV5-1	NA	TRBJ2-1	many	TGCGCCAGCAGCTCAGGACGGTACAATGAGCAGTTCTTC	CASSSGRYNEQFF
TRBV12-3/TRBV12-4	NA	TRBJ2-2	few	TGTGCCAGCAGTTCCCGGAGGGGGCCGGGCGGGGAGCTGTTTTTT	CASSSRRGPGGELFF
TRBV6-1	NA	TRBJ2-2	few	TGTGCCAGCAGTGAAACGGGGGGCGCGGGCGGGGAGCTGTTTTTT	CASSETGGAGGELFF
TRBV5-1	TRBD1	TRBJ2-5	NA	TGCGCCAGCAGCTACGACAGGGTTTCCGAGACCCAGTACTTC	CASSYDRVSETQYF
TRBV10-3	TRBD2	TRBJ2-1	many	TGTGCCATCAGCCTGGGACTAGCGGGAGGGTCCAATGAGCAGTTCTTC	CAISLGLAGGSNEQFF
TRBV20-1	NA	TRBJ2-1	few	TGCAGTGCTAGAATCCCAGGGTTCTCCTACAATGAGCAGTTCTTC	CSARIPGFSYNEQFF
TRBV6-5	NA	TRBJ1-4	many	TGTGCCAGCAGTTCCCCGGAGCCTTCAACTAATGAAAAACTGTTTTTT	CASSSPEPSTNEKLFF
TRBV6-6	NA	TRBJ2-5	many	TGTGCCAGCAGGGTGGGTTTGGAGACCCAGTACTTC	CASRVGLETQYF
TRBV20-1	TRBD1	TRBJ2-6	few	TGCAGTGCTAGGTCGTTAGGACAGGGCGTCTCTGGGGCCAACGTCCTGACTTTC	CSARSLGQGVSGANVLTF
TRBV2	NA	TRBJ1-1	few	TGTGCCAGCGGAGGGGGACTTGACAGAGAAACGATGAACACTGAAGCTTTCTTT	CASGGGLDRETMNTEAFF
TRBV6-1	NA	TRBJ2-3	NA	TGTGCCAGCAGCCACCCCTCCCTCGGAGATACGCAGTATTTT	CASSHPSLGDTQYF
TRBV11-2	NA	TRBJ1-1	few	TGTGCCAGCAGCTTAGATCCCAGGGTATCAGCTTTCTTT	CASSLDPRVSAFF